This T cell receptor (beta chain) appears in the sequencing data of a study of immune evolution from preneoplasia to lung adenocarcinoma. Generated by immunoSEQ multiplex PCR, the TCRdb table keeps only in-frame clones and is missing some. The repertoire holds 30,000 to 45,000 clones, with roughly four fifths as singletons. This clone occurred a few times. CDR3 length: 15 residues. Germline V CDR1 and CDR2: LGHNA, YNFKEQ. The V gene end was trimmed by 7 bases and the J gene end by 5 bases; junction bases not matched to a gene: 8. The rearrangement uses TRBV4-2 and TRBJ1-4; 9 nucleotides line up with TRBD1. The TCR sequence derives from a person in their sixties with lung adenocarcinoma. The sample was FFPE invasive lung adenocarcinoma tissue. CDR3: CASTGTGTGNEKLFF. In nucleotides, the CDR3 is TGTGCCAGCACCGGAACCGGGACAGGGAATGAAAAACTGTTTTTT.